These 7 T cell receptor beta chains were sequenced from one sample in a study of shared clonotypes between healthy human individuals. The assay was immunoSEQ multiplex PCR, and TCRdb's table has in-frame clones only and misses some. The profile covers about 490,000 clones, with 70% to 80% appearing a single time and more than 10% taken by the ten largest. The sample comprised PBMCs. The receptors derive from a woman aged 40 to 49 in good health. Some clones in this sample may be carry-over from other donors' samples.

About this clone itself: Other DNA sequences within the sample encode an identical CDR3. V gene TRBV28 combines with J gene TRBJ1-4, with D perhaps TRBD1 (5 bases). CDR3 length: 15 amino acids. CDR1 is MDHEN, CDR2 SYDVKM, per germline. The V end was cut by 3 bases, the J end by 8 bases, with 16 bases between. CDR3: CASSFAAGRREKLFF. The CDR3, as DNA: TGTGCCAGCAGTTTTGCGGCAGGGAGGAGGGAAAAACTGTTTTTT. Together with reference TRBV28 and TRBJ1-4, the CDR3 gives the full variable domain: DVKVTQSSRYLVKRTGEKVFLECVQDMDHENMFWYRQDPGLGLRLIYFSYDVKMKEKGDIPEGYSVSREKKERFSLILESASTNQTSMYLCASSFAAGRREKLFFGSGTQLSVL.

J is TRBJ2-7 and V is TRBV14; no definite D call. The germline CDR1 and CDR2 sequences are SGHDN and FVKESK. Trimming pared 4 bases from V and 4 bases from J, leaving 8 bases between. This CDR3 spans 12 amino acids. The CDR3 DNA is TGTGCCAGCAGCCGGTTCGGGTACGAGCAGTACTTC. This translates into CASSRFGYEQYF. The full variable domain, completed using reference TRBV14 and TRBJ2-7, is EAGVTQFPSHSVIEKGQTVTLRCDPISGHDNLYWYRRVMGKEIKFLLHFVKESKQDESGMPNNRFLAERTGGTYSTLKVQPAELEDSGVYFCASSRFGYEQYFGPGTRLTVT.

The rearrangement joins TRBV5-1 to TRBJ2-3; 9 bases are shared with TRBD2. Trimming removed 0 bases from V and 2 bases from J; junction bases left unmatched: 10. The CDR3 is 18 amino acids. The germline V gene encodes CDR1 SGHRS and CDR2 YFSETQ. CDR3 sequence reads: CASSLGLADSIVTDTQYF. DNA of the CDR3: TGCGCCAGCAGCTTGGGACTAGCGGATTCCATCGTCACAGATACGCAGTATTTT.

This clone was observed once. The rearrangement uses TRBV30 and TRBJ2-1, with TRBD2 matching over 7 bases. Germline V CDR1 and CDR2: GTSNPN, SVGIG (reference sequence). The CDR3 runs to 14 residues. J gave up 6 bases and V 2 bases, and 7 bases lay outside the gene matches. The CDR3 sequence: CAWSRLREFNEQFF. CDR3 sequence (DNA): TGTGCCTGGAGTCGTTTGCGGGAGTTCAATGAGCAGTTCTTC.

The rearrangement uses TRBV7-3 and TRBJ2-1; D may correspond to TRBD1 or TRBD2 (5 bases each). The CDR3 runs to 15 residues. The V end lost 5 bases, the J end lost 3 bases, and 14 bases lay between the germline ends. Germline loops: CDR1 SGHTA, CDR2 FQGTGA. CDR3 in amino acids: CASSEQAGGYNEQFF. The CDR3 DNA follows: TGTGCCAGCAGCGAACAGGCTGGGGGCTACAATGAGCAGTTCTTC.

V usage is TRBV2 and J usage is TRBJ2-5; D is possibly TRBD1 (5 bases). Trimming left V 0 bases short and J 4 bases short, with 12 bases between. Germline V gene data show CDR1 as SNHLY and CDR2 as FYNNEI. The CDR3 covers 15 residues. The CDR3 spells CASSEALGAAETQYF. Written as DNA, the CDR3 is TGTGCCAGCAGTGAAGCGCTTGGGGCTGCAGAGACCCAGTACTTC. Based on the CDR3 plus reference TRBV2 and TRBJ2-5, the full variable domain is EPEVTQTPSHQVTQMGQEVILRCVPISNHLYFYWYRQILGQKVEFLVSFYNNEISEKSEIFDDQFSVERPDGSNFTLKIRSTKLEDSAMYFCASSEALGAAETQYFGPGTRLLVL.

The gene calls are TRBV7-8 and TRBJ2-7, with 11 bases identical to TRBD2. V gave up 6 bases and J gave up 4 bases; unmatched junction bases: 5. CDR3 length: 14 residues. Germline values: CDR1 SGHVS, CDR2 FQNEAQ. The CDR3 sequence is CASSGTSGDYEQYF. DNA of the CDR3: TGTGCCAGCAGTGGGACTAGCGGAGATTACGAGCAGTACTTC.